This entry features one T cell receptor (beta chain) sequence. As processed by the authors: By means of reference gene primer amplification, nucleated cell counts were estimated. TCRdb's copy holds only in-frame clones and misses some; the assay was immunoSEQ multiplex PCR. That table supplies the V and J calls and clone size; D and trimming were determined from the DNA. The profile shows some 250,000 clones, approximately 80% of them singletons. This sample is part of a study of blood T cell repertoires in COVID-19. V was pared by 5 bases and J by 5 bases, with 6 bases of the junction left unmatched. This CDR3 is built from 15 residues. The germline CDR1 and CDR2 sequences are LGHNT and FRNRAP.

This TCR came from a man younger than 40 who had recovered from COVID-19. The chain is built from TRBV12-5 and TRBJ2-5; 12 positions agree with TRBD2. Source material: peripheral blood. CDR3 amino acids: CASGLTTSGGETQYF. The CDR3 bases are TGTGCTAGTGGTCTGACGACTAGCGGGGGTGAGACCCAGTACTTC.